What follows are 8 T cell receptor beta chains derived from one specimen sequenced in a study of identical twins. TCRdb reanalysed the 5' RACE reads using MiXCR and keeps one entry per CDR3 protein. The sample contains 500,000 to 600,000 distinct CDR3 sequences, approximately 22% of which appear only once. These data were also reused for a study on T cells expressing NK-cell markers.

The sequencing input was CD4+ T cells sorted from blood. These receptors all stem from a woman between 18 and 29 years old in good health.

This clonotype was counted only a few times. The genes are TRBV20-1 and TRBJ2-3, with 9 nucleotides matching TRBD2. Germline V lookup: CDR1 DFQATT, CDR2 SNEGSKA (reference sequence). The CDR3 runs 14 residues. The junction had 4 bases not matched to a gene; V was cut back by 5 bases and J by 1 base. The CDR3 here is CSAYSGGRTDTQYF. Here the CDR3 DNA reads TGCAGTGCTTATAGCGGGGGCCGCACAGATACGCAGTATTTT.

This chain connects TRBV5-1 to TRBJ1-1, with TRBD1 matching over 7 bases. Germline CDR1 reads SGHRS; CDR2 reads YFSETQ. CDR3 size: 15 residues. V trimming: 10 bases; J trimming: 6 bases; junction bases outside the gene matches: 18. This chain's CDR3 is CAAPKERNGTAEAFF. The CDR3 DNA reads as TGCGCCGCCCCTAAGGAGCGGAACGGGACAGCTGAAGCTTTCTTT.

The rearrangement links TRBV25-1 to TRBJ2-6; D gene uncertain. This CDR3 spans 14 amino acids. V lost 1 base to trimming and J lost 4 bases, with 5 bases between them. Germline-derived CDR1 and CDR2 are MGHDK and SYGVNS. The CDR3: CASSELAGANVLTF. The CDR3 DNA sequence: TGTGCCAGCAGTGAATTAGCCGGGGCCAACGTCCTGACTTTC.

The rearrangement joins TRBV15 to TRBJ2-3, with TRBD2 matching 10 bases. The CDR3 is made up of 19 amino acids. The J segment lost 6 bases and the V segment lost 0 bases, leaving 15 bases of the junction unmatched. Germline V gene sequence: CDR1 LNHNV, CDR2 YYDKDF (reference sequence). The CDR3 DNA sequence: TGTGCCACCAGCAGAGATCGTAGTTGGGGGGGACTAGCGACGGATACGCAGTATTTT. It codes for CATSRDRSWGGLATDTQYF.

The chain joins TRBV20-1 to TRBJ1-3; a weak D match, TRBD1 (5 bases). The germline V and J ends were trimmed by 3 bases and 0 bases, with 9 bases remaining between them. CDR3 length: 14 residues. The germline gives CDR1 DFQATT, CDR2 SNEGSKA (reference sequence). As DNA, the CDR3 is TGCAGTGCTAGCCTCCAGGGCTCTGGAAACACCATATATTTT. Its protein is CSASLQGSGNTIYF.

This chain links TRBV7-2 with TRBJ2-7; D is undetermined. The CDR3 length is 15 residues. The V and J ends lost 4 bases and 5 bases respectively, with 18 bases between them. The germline gives CDR1 SGHTA, CDR2 FQGNSA. CDR3 in DNA: TGTGCCAGCAGCTCCTCCCGGGCCCCTTTGGACGAGCAGTACTTC. Translation gives CASSSSRAPLDEQYF. The full variable domain, in which reference TRBV7-2 and TRBJ2-7 provide the parts outside the CDR3, is GAGVSQSPSNKVTEKGKDVELRCDPISGHTALYWYRQSLGQGLEFLIYFQGNSAPDKSGLPSDRFSAERTGGSVSTLTIQRTQQEDSAVYLCASSSSRAPLDEQYFGPGTRLTVT.

This clonotype was seen repeatedly, ten times or more. V usage is TRBV16 and J usage is TRBJ2-1, with 11 bases identical to TRBD2. J was trimmed by 1 base and V by 4 bases; bases with no gene match: 3. There are 16 residues in the CDR3. Germline lookup yields CDR1 KGHSY and CDR2 FQNENV. CDR3 sequence: CASSRPSGGSYNEQFF. CDR3 in DNA: TGTGCCAGCAGCCGACCTAGCGGGGGGTCCTACAATGAGCAGTTCTTC.

The rearrangement links TRBV20-1 to TRBJ1-2; TRBD1 matches at 9 bases. Germline loops: CDR1 DFQATT, CDR2 SNEGSKA (reference sequence). The CDR3 is made up of 15 amino acids. The trim removed 3 bases at V and 5 bases at J, leaving 10 bases unmatched. CDR3 nucleotides: TGCAGTGCTAGGGGGACAGGGACCGACTATTATGGCTACACCTTC. Amino acids: CSARGTGTDYYGYTF.